This TCR beta chain came from a study of memory B cells and T cells in multiple sclerosis. Sequencing was performed with immunoSEQ multiplex PCR; in TCRdb, only in-frame clones are kept and a portion is missing. The sample lists 10,000 to 15,000 clones, almost 85% occurring once. Study-wide points: Clone-set sizes differed between compartments, so shared clonotype counts needed normalization.

As for this clone: Its target is not known.

Separate sequencing covered autoproliferating (CFSE-dim) and non-proliferating (CFSE-high) T cells from stimulus-free culture. Replicate wells were pooled after around seven days of stimulus-free culture of approximately 5x10^7 CFSE-labeled PBMCs. PBMCs were labeled with 0.45 to 0.6 uM CFSE and cultured without exogenous stimuli. This CDR3 has 14 amino acids. Between the trimmed V and J ends, which lost 0 bases and 1 base, there was a span of 8 bases. Looked up from germline, CDR1 is SGDLS and CDR2 is YYNGEE. The chain is built from TRBV9 and TRBJ2-7; D call uncertain. This clonotype was sampled from a human donor with multiple sclerosis. The sequencing sample was made of PBMCs from blood kept in culture. In DNA form, the CDR3 reads TGTGCCAGCAGCGTAGGAGCCAGATCCTACGAGCAGTACTTC. Translated: CASSVGARSYEQYF.